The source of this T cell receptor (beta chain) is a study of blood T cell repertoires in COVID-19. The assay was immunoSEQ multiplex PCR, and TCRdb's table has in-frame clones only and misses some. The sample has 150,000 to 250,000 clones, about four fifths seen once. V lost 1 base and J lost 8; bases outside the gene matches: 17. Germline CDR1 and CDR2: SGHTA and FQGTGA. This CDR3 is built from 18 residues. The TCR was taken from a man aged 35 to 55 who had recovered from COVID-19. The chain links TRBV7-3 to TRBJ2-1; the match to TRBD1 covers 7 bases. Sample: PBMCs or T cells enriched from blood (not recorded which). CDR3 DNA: TGTGCCAGCAGCTTAAACCCAGGGGGTCCATTTTATCGCGATGAGCAGTTCTTC. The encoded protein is CASSLNPGGPFYRDEQFF.